Presented here are 29 T cell receptor beta chains from one specimen sequenced in a study of shared clonotypes between healthy human individuals. The method was immunoSEQ multiplex PCR; TCRdb's version includes in-frame clones alone and lacks a portion of them. Among some 2.3 million clones listed, more than 85% were seen once. Sequencing used naive CD4+ T cells from PBMCs. Regarding subset: CD45RA+ positively selected. All receptors come from a young man in good health. Some clones in this sample may be carry-over from other donors' samples.

V gene TRBV5-6 combines with J gene TRBJ2-1, with 14 bases lining up with TRBD2. Germline CDR1 reads SGHDT; CDR2 reads YYEEEE. V shed 4 bases and J 6 bases; nucleotides not matched to a gene: 3. This CDR3 has 15 amino acids. CDR3 DNA: TGTGCCAGCAGCCATGGGACTAGCGGGAGCAATGAGCAGTTCTTC. Its protein product is CASSHGTSGSNEQFF.

The V and J genes are TRBV7-3 and TRBJ2-5; 7 bases align to TRBD1. CDR3 length equals 15 residues. Germline V gene lookup returns CDR1 SGHTA and CDR2 FQGTGA. V lost 5 bases to trimming and J lost 1 base; unmatched junction nucleotides: 7. In DNA, the CDR3 is TGTGCCAGCAGCCCCGGGACAGCGCCCCAAGAGACCCAGTACTTC. This translates into CASSPGTAPQETQYF.

The CDR3 DNA reads as TGTGCCAGCAGTCCTTCTTGGGGAAGTAATGAGCAGTTCTTC. Amino acid sequence: CASSPSWGSNEQFF. The chain combines TRBV27 with TRBJ2-1; D remains unclear. This CDR3 contains 14 residues. Germline CDR1 and CDR2: MNHEY and SMNVEV (reference sequence). Trimming removed 5 bases at V and 7 bases at J, with 15 bases between.

The rearrangement links TRBV2 to TRBJ2-7; TRBD2 matches at 8 bases. Trimming cost V 7 bases and J 3 bases; bases outside gene matches: 17. The CDR3 length is 17 residues. Germline values: CDR1 SNHLY, CDR2 FYNNEI. Here the CDR3 DNA reads TGTGCCAGCACTTGGGACGGAGGAGCGGGAGCAATCTACGAGCAGTACTTC. This codes for CASTWDGGAGAIYEQYF.

V and J are TRBV7-2 and TRBJ2-1; 7 bases fit TRBD1. The CDR3 has 16 residues. The ends lost 1 base at V and 0 bases at J; junction bases unmatched: 3. Germline CDR1 SGHTA, CDR2 FQGNSA. The CDR3 bases are TGTGCCAGCAGCTTAGATACAGGGGCCTCCTACAATGAGCAGTTCTTC. This gives the protein CASSLDTGASYNEQFF.

To note about this clone: Other DNA sequences in this sample translate to the same CDR3. The CDR3 nucleotides read TGTGCCAGCAGCGAAAATCAGCCGGACAGGGGCTCCTACGAGCAGTACTTC. Translating gives CASSENQPDRGSYEQYF. The gene calls are TRBV6-1 and TRBJ2-7; the match to TRBD1 covers 9 bases. J lost 0 bases, V lost 6 bases, and 12 bases had no gene match. Germline V gives CDR1 MNHNS, CDR2 SASEGT. The length of the CDR3 is 17 residues.

On this clone itself: This CDR3 is also generated by other DNA sequences in the sample. V is TRBV7-3 and J is TRBJ2-3; D remains unclear. V lost 2 bases and J 6 bases, leaving 3 bases between the germline ends. This CDR3 comprises 11 residues. Per the germline V gene, CDR1 is SGHTA and CDR2 is FQGTGA. CDR3 sequence reads: CASSLLDTQYF. CDR3 DNA: TGTGCCAGCAGCTTATTGGATACGCAGTATTTT.

This sequence joins TRBV29-1 and TRBJ2-7; 8 nucleotides line up with TRBD2. CDR1 and CDR2 from the germline V gene are SQVTM and ANQGSEA. The length of the CDR3 is 14 residues. V was pared by 4 bases and J by 3 bases, with 8 bases of the junction left unmatched. CDR3 amino acids: CSVGVAGRVYEQYF. CDR3 bases: TGCAGCGTTGGGGTAGCGGGAAGGGTCTACGAGCAGTACTTC.

The chain joins TRBV7-2 to TRBJ2-2; either TRBD1 or TRBD2 may supply D (5 bases each). V lost 1 base, J lost 4 bases, and 13 bases lay in between. This CDR3 spans 16 amino acids. Germline V CDR1 and CDR2: SGHTA, FQGNSA. Here the CDR3 DNA reads TGTGCCAGCAGCTTAGAGGGACGAGCTGGCACCGGGGAGCTGTTTTTT. Translated, it gives CASSLEGRAGTGELFF.

This sequence joins TRBV19 and TRBJ1-1, with D possibly being TRBD1 (6 bases). The CDR3 length is 13 residues. Per germline, CDR1 LNHDA and CDR2 SQIVND (reference sequence). V lost 6 bases and J 10 bases, leaving 18 bases between the germline ends. The CDR3 loop reads CASSEQGLLGAFF. DNA for the CDR3: TGTGCCAGTAGCGAACAGGGTTTACTAGGAGCTTTCTTT.

V and J are TRBV5-1 and TRBJ1-1; 9 bases align to TRBD1. J lost 4 bases, V lost 4 bases, and 8 bases had no gene match. The CDR3 extends over 15 amino acids. Germline V lookup: CDR1 SGHRS, CDR2 YFSETQ. CDR3 nucleotide sequence: TGCGCCAGCAGCCCTCTGACAGGGGGAAGCACTGAAGCTTTCTTT. Translated: CASSPLTGGSTEAFF.

The chain joins TRBV20-1 to TRBJ2-7; the match to TRBD1 covers 8 bases. Germline CDR1 reads DFQATT; CDR2 reads SNEGSKA (reference sequence). The CDR3 consists of 11 residues. J gave up 6 bases and V 6 bases, and 4 bases lay outside the gene matches. The CDR3 spells CSAVTGVEQYF. The DNA for the CDR3 is TGCAGTGCCGTGACAGGGGTCGAGCAGTACTTC.

Comment on this clone: Other nucleotide sequences from this sample produce the same CDR3. The gene calls are TRBV5-1 and TRBJ1-3; D is uncertain. Between the trimmed V and J ends, which lost 0 bases and 0 bases, there was a span of 7 bases. CDR3 size: 15 residues. Germline loops: CDR1 SGHRS, CDR2 YFSETQ. CDR3 coding DNA: TGCGCCAGCAGCTTGGGCCGGAACTCTGGAAACACCATATATTTT. Translation gives CASSLGRNSGNTIYF.

As regards this clone: Other DNA variants within this sample encode the same CDR3. The rearrangement joins TRBV5-1 to TRBJ2-1; 7 nucleotides agree with TRBD1. There are 15 residues in the CDR3. V lost 0 bases, J lost 4 bases, and 4 bases stayed unmatched. The germline CDR1 and CDR2 sequences are SGHRS and YFSETQ. For the CDR3, the DNA is TGCGCCAGCAGCTTGGAGGGACAGAGATACAATGAGCAGTTCTTC. This codes for CASSLEGQRYNEQFF.

This clone showed up just a few times. Other nucleotide sequences in the sample specify the same CDR3. The gene calls are TRBV27 and TRBJ2-7, with 7 bases lining up with TRBD1. The CDR3 loop spans 14 amino acids. Germline CDR1 and CDR2: MNHEY and SMNVEV (reference sequence). Germline trimming cut 2 bases from V and 4 bases from J; bases unmatched to any gene: 5. The chain's CDR3 is CASSLTTGAYEQYF. The CDR3 nucleotides read TGTGCCAGCAGTTTAACAACAGGGGCGTACGAGCAGTACTTC.

The chain recombines TRBV5-4 with TRBJ1-2; TRBD1 aligns across 7 bases. The CDR3 is 15 amino acids. The V segment lost 1 base and the J segment 6 bases; nucleotides outside the gene matches: 9. Germline loops: CDR1 SGHNT, CDR2 YYREEE (reference sequence). CDR3 DNA: TGTGCCAGCAGCTTGACAGGGGCGGGAAAGGATGGCTACACCTTC. This translates into CASSLTGAGKDGYTF.

The chain has TRBV13 and TRBJ2-2, with TRBD2 identical over 7 bases. Germline CDR1 is PRHDT and CDR2 is FYEKMQ (reference sequence). This CDR3 region has 16 residues. V was clipped by 5 bases and J by 2 bases; unmatched bases: 8. DNA for the CDR3: TGTGCCAGCAGCGCAGCGACTAGCCGCAACACCGGGGAGCTGTTTTTT. Translation gives CASSAATSRNTGELFF.

V usage is TRBV4-1 and J usage is TRBJ1-5; 7 nucleotides agree with TRBD1. The CDR3 is 18 residues long. Germline V gene sequence: CDR1 MGHRA, CDR2 YSYEKL. V lost 3 bases, J lost 3 bases, and 14 bases stayed unmatched. CDR3 bases: TGCGCCAGCAGCCACTCTGTTTTTTTCGGGACAGTCAATCAGCCCCAGCATTTT. Its protein product is CASSHSVFFGTVNQPQHF.

Concerning this clone itself: The identical CDR3 is also encoded by other nucleotide sequences in the sample. The CDR3 loop is CASSYLAGASYEQYF. The DNA for the CDR3 is TGTGCCAGCAGTTACCTAGCGGGCGCTTCCTACGAGCAGTACTTC. J is TRBJ2-7 and V is TRBV6-5, with 8 bases that match TRBD2. With 2 bases clipped from V and 1 base from J, the junction kept 4 bases outside the gene matches. The CDR3 runs 15 residues. Germline assignment: CDR1 MNHEY and CDR2 SVGAGI.

The chain employs TRBV13 and TRBJ1-3; D perhaps matches TRBD1 (5 bases). The germline V and J ends were trimmed by 5 bases and 9 bases, with 17 bases remaining between them. The CDR3 runs 14 residues. CDR1 PRHDT and CDR2 FYEKMQ come from the germline V gene (reference sequence). Here the CDR3 DNA reads TGTGCCAGCAGCCTCCGGGACGGCCGAATCACCATATATTTT. Translating it yields CASSLRDGRITIYF.

The chain couples TRBV25-1 to TRBJ2-1; D not resolved. CDR1 and CDR2 (germline): MGHDK, SYGVNS. Trimming cost V 1 base and J 0 bases, with 7 bases left between them. This CDR3 comprises 15 residues. The CDR3 sequence: CASSEWRSSYNEQFF. CDR3 coding DNA: TGTGCCAGCAGTGAATGGCGCAGCTCCTACAATGAGCAGTTCTTC.

This rearrangement joins TRBV5-4 to TRBJ1-2, with D unclear. The CDR3 covers 14 residues. V shed 3 bases and J shed 3 bases, with 12 bases lying between them. Germline V gene sequence: CDR1 SGHNT, CDR2 YYREEE (reference sequence). CDR3 protein: CASSSVQWDYGYTF. CDR3 DNA sequence: TGTGCCAGCAGCTCGGTTCAGTGGGACTATGGCTACACCTTC.

The genes are TRBV4-2 and TRBJ2-1; D is uncertain. Looked up from germline, CDR1 is LGHNA and CDR2 is YNFKEQ. CDR3 size: 15 residues. V lost 0 bases to trimming and J lost 6 bases, with 12 bases between them. CDR3 sequence reads: CASSQDLSSPNEQFF. DNA of the CDR3: TGTGCCAGCAGCCAAGATCTGTCTTCTCCCAATGAGCAGTTCTTC.

The DNA for the CDR3 is TGTGCCAGCAGCTCAAGAGGCCGGGGGAACACTGAAGCTTTCTTT. Translated: CASSSRGRGNTEAFF. This chain links TRBV7-3 with TRBJ1-1; D not resolved. The CDR3 sequence is 15 residues long. Germline V gives CDR1 SGHTA, CDR2 FQGTGA. The germline V and J ends were trimmed by 4 bases and 1 base, with 13 bases remaining between them.

The V gene is TRBV7-3, the J gene TRBJ2-1; unclear D gene. The CDR3 runs to 13 residues. V was pared by 5 bases and J by 6 bases, with 11 bases between. Germline CDR1 SGHTA, CDR2 FQGTGA. CDR3 region: CASSPTILNEQFF. CDR3 DNA sequence: TGTGCCAGCAGCCCCACTATTCTCAATGAGCAGTTCTTC.

The chain combines TRBV9 with TRBJ2-3, with TRBD2 matching over 7 bases. The CDR3 has 15 amino acids. V lost 4 bases, J lost 0 bases, and 5 bases stayed unmatched. The germline gives CDR1 SGDLS, CDR2 YYNGEE. CDR3 region: CASSSHSGSTDTQYF. The CDR3 nucleotides read TGTGCCAGCAGCTCCCATAGCGGGAGCACAGATACGCAGTATTTT.

The chain is built from TRBV5-1 and TRBJ2-5; D is perhaps TRBD2 (6 bases). The CDR3 is made up of 14 amino acids. Germline lookup yields CDR1 SGHRS and CDR2 YFSETQ. V lost 4 bases and J lost 1, with 11 bases in between. The CDR3 DNA is TGCGCCAGCAGCATCGGGGGAGGCCAAGAGACCCAGTACTTC. It encodes CASSIGGGQETQYF.

The chain combines TRBV7-8 with TRBJ1-5; perhaps TRBD1 as D (6 bases). Germline V gives CDR1 SGHVS, CDR2 FQNEAQ. Between the trimmed V and J ends, which lost 0 bases and 7 bases, there was a span of 10 bases. The CDR3 loop spans 14 amino acids. The CDR3 loop is CASSLARGEQPQHF. The CDR3 region has the DNA TGTGCCAGCAGCTTAGCCAGGGGCGAGCAGCCCCAGCATTTT.

V is TRBV7-2 and J is TRBJ1-2; D call uncertain. The V and J ends lost 3 bases and 1 base respectively, with 12 bases between them. The CDR3 runs 15 residues. The germline V gene encodes CDR1 SGHTA and CDR2 FQGNSA. The CDR3 sequence is CASSLGGAHNYGYTF. The CDR3 region has the DNA TGTGCCAGCAGCTTGGGAGGTGCACATAACTATGGCTACACCTTC.